This TCR beta chain was found in a study of Ad26.COV2.S vaccination and SARS-CoV-2 variants (dated by TCRdb to the early 2020s). Background for the entire study: Donors in the vaccine arm were drawn from COV1001, a phase I-IIa trial of Ad26.COV2.S in healthy adults that was multicentre, randomized, double-blind and placebo-controlled. Ad26.COV2.S was administered intramuscularly at a dose of 5x10^10 or 1x10^11 viral particles, either as one shot or as two shots given 56 days apart. TCRbeta repertoire sequencing was used to assess the specificity and breadth of SARS-CoV-2-reactive T cell receptors after Ad26.COV2.S vaccination. A total of 32 samples were included in the TCR-sequenced set, comprising around 20 Ad26.COV2.S vaccine recipients, 5 placebo recipients and 8 SARS-CoV-2 convalescent individuals. Trial participants were randomized into five groups of five: low-dose or high-dose Ad26.COV2.S given once or twice, or placebo on both occasions. Blinding of investigators to trial group allocation was maintained during experiments and outcome assessment. General study outcomes and caveats: After vaccination, substantial breadth of spike-specific CD8+ and CD4+ T cell responses was reported. The study lacked the statistical power to compare responses across vaccine doses or regimens. Vaccine and placebo recipients had comparable non-spike TCR breadth, which fits with the vaccine containing only spike. According to the authors, total T cell responses may have been underestimated by the TCR breadth and depth analyses. Compared with placebo recipients, Ad26.COV2.S recipients showed higher spike-specific TCR breadth (P = 0.0014).

The immunoSEQ Assay was used to sequence TCRbeta CDR3 regions. After extraction, genomic DNA underwent amplification by bias-controlled multiplex PCR, followed by high-throughput sequencing. In the source study's methods: To quantify the absolute abundance of every unique TCRbeta CDR3 region, sequences were collapsed and filtered. T cell fraction was estimated by normalizing TCRbeta template counts to usable DNA, with usable DNA measured through amplification of reference genes found in all nucleated cells. Repertoire TCRs were annotated as SARS-CoV-2-specific when V gene, CDR3 amino acid sequence and J gene were exactly matched to a known reactive TCR set. The reference SARS-CoV-2 TCR set was derived from MIRA and filtered for enrichment in COVID-19-positive ImmuneCODE repertoires, a step that removed public or cross-reactive TCRs. Using the MIRA antigens, annotated TCRs were further analysed by specific ORF or by position within an ORF. Breadth was defined as the number of annotated unique rearrangements divided by the total number of unique productive rearrangements, and depth was defined as the summed frequency of the annotated unique rearrangements. Group comparisons of TCR breadth used two-sided Wilcoxon rank-sum tests. This is the immuneACCESS table as TCRdb keeps it, with only in-frame sequences that have V and J called. A part of the clones is gone; compared with another copy, unresolved V genes explain less than half, and the rest is unexplained. V and J calls and clone size are given by that table; D and trimming were obtained from the DNA. The sample has 400,000 to 450,000 clones on record, 92% of them singletons. Around 1.7% of the sample lies in the top ten.

This sample's treatment or condition label indicates: about 20 received Ad26.COV2.S at low or high dose, single or two shots; 5 received placebo; per-sample allocation not given. Repertoires of vaccine and placebo recipients were sequenced from samples collected on day 63 after the first injection. Between 29 July and 7 August 2020, Cohort 1b enrolled some 25 adults aged 18-55 years at one site in Boston, USA. Ad26.COV2.S was a replication-incompetent adenovirus type 26 vector expressing a prefusion-stabilized SARS-CoV-2 spike protein from the original Wuhan strain. For this clone: There is no known antigen for this receptor. Per-nucleotide qualities are absent, and no much larger clonotype sits a single base away.

CDR1 is given as SGHTA and CDR2 as FQGNSA, both from the germline V gene. Including cysteine and phenylalanine, the CDR3 has 17 amino acids. Only CDR3 DNA remains: 51 bases, in frame from the first base. Germline trimming: 5 bases from V, 5 bases from J; junction bases outside gene matches: 14. The sequence joins TRBV7-2 to TRBJ2-1; 8 middle bases align to TRBD2. The clonotype comes from a person between 18 and 65 years old who received the Ad26.COV2.S COVID-19 vaccine or a placebo. The source was peripheral blood, collected in a trial of Ad26.COV2.S vaccine versus placebo. CDR3 reads: CASSRRVAGPLDNEQFF. The DNA is TGTGCCAGCAGCCGGAGGGTAGCGGGGCCGCTCGACAATGAGCAGTTCTTC.